This T cell receptor (beta chain) was sequenced during a study of OX40 agonist ivuxolimab in advanced cancers. Study-level findings and limits: Dosing at 0.1 to 3.0 mg/kg was accompanied by clonal expansion of CD4+ and CD8+ blood T cells by week 6. In a subset of nonresponders, normalized T-cell clonal expansion was also low.

Blood sampling was done at baseline, cycle 4 day 1, and cycle 7 day 1. Profiling relied on immunoSEQ multiplex PCR, and the TCRdb table lists in-frame clones only, not all of them. The sample has approximately 100,000 clones; around 90% are singletons. Details on this clone: Its antigen is as yet unknown. The sample carries other DNA sequences with the same CDR3.

V gave up 1 base and J gave up 2 bases, with 9 bases separating them. The CDR3 is 14 amino acids. Germline CDR1 reads SGHRS; CDR2 reads YFSETQ. The chain carries TRBV5-1 and TRBJ1-1; D ambiguous. The sample in question was CD4+ or CD8+ T cells sorted from blood, obtained in a trial of the OX40 agonist ivuxolimab. This receptor was taken from an adult with an advanced solid tumor such as melanoma, head and neck, liver or kidney cancer. As DNA, the CDR3 is TGCGCCAGCAGCTTGCTGACGGAAAACACTGAAGCTTTCTTT. It yields the protein CASSLLTENTEAFF.